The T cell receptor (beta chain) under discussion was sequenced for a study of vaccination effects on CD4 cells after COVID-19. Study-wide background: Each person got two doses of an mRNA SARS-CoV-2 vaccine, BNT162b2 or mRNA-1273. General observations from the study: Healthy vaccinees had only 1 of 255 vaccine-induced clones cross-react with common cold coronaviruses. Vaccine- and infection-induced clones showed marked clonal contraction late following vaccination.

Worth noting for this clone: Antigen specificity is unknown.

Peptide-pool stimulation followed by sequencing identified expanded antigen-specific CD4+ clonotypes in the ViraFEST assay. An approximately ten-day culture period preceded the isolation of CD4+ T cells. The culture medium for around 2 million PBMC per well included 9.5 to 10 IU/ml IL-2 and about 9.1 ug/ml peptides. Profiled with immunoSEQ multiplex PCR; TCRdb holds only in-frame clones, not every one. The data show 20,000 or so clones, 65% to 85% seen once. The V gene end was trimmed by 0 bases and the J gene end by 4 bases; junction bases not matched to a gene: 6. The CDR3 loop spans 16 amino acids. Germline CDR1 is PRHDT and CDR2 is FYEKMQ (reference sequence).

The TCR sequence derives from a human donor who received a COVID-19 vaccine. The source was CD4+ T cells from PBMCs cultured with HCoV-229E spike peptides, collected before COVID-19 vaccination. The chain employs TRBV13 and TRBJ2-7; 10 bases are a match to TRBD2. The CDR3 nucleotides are TGTGCCAGCAGCTTAGGGTCTAGCGGGGGTCCATACGAGCAGTACTTC. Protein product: CASSLGSSGGPYEQYF.